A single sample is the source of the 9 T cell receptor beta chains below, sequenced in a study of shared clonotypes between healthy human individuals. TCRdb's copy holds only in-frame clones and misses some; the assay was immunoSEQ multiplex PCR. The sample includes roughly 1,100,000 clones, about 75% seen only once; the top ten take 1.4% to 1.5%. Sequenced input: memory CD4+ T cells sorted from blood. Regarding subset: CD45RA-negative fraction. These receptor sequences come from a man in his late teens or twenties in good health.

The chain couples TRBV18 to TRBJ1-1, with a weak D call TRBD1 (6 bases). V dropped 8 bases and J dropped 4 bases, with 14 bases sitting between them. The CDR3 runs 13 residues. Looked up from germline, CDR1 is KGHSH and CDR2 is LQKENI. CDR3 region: CASLQGEITEAFF. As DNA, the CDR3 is TGTGCCAGCCTACAGGGAGAGATCACTGAAGCTTTCTTT.

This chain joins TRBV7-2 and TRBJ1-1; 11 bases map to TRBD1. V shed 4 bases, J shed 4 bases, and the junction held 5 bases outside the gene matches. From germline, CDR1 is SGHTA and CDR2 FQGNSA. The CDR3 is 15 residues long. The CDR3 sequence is CASSSRDRGVTEAFF. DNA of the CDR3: TGTGCCAGCAGCTCCCGGGACAGGGGGGTCACTGAAGCTTTCTTT.

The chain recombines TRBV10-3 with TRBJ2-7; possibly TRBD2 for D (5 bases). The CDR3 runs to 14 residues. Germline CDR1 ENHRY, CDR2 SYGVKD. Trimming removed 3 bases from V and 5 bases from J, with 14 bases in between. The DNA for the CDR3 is TGTGCCATCAGTGAACGACGGGATAGCGACGAGCAGTACTTC. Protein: CAISERRDSDEQYF.

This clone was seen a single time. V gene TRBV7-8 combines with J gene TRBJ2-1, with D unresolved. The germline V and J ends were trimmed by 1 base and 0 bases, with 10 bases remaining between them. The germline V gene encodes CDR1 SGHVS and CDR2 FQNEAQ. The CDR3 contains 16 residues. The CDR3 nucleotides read TGTGCCAGCAGCTTAGTTCGGGTTTCCTCCTACAATGAGCAGTTCTTC. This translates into CASSLVRVSSYNEQFF.

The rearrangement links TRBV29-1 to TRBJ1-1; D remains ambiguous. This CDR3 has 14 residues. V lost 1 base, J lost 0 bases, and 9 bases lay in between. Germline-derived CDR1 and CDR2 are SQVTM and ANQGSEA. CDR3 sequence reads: CSVEVTVLNTEAFF. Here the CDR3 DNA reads TGCAGCGTTGAAGTCACGGTATTGAACACTGAAGCTTTCTTT.

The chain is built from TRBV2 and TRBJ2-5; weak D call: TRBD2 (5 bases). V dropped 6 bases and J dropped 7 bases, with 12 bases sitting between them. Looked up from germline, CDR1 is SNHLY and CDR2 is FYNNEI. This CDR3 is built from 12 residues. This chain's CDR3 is CASSLEAGTQYF. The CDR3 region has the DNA TGTGCCAGCAGCCTTGAGGCGGGGACCCAGTACTTC. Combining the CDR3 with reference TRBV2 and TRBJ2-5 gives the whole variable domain EPEVTQTPSHQVTQMGQEVILRCVPISNHLYFYWYRQILGQKVEFLVSFYNNEISEKSEIFDDQFSVERPDGSNFTLKIRSTKLEDSAMYFCASSLEAGTQYFGPGTRLLVL.

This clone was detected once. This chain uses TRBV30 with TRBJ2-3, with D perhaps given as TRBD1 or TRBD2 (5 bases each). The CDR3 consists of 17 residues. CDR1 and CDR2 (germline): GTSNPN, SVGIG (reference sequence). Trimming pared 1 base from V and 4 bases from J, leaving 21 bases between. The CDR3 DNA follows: TGTGCCTGGAGTGGGGGACGGACAATTGGACCACCAGATACGCAGTATTTT. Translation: CAWSGGRTIGPPDTQYF.

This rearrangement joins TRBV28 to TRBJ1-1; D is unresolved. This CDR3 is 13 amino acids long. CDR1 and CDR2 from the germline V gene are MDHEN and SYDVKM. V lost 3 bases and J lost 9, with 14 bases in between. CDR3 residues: CASSFSTTVKAFF. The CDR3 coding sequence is TGTGCCAGCAGTTTTTCAACAACTGTTAAAGCTTTCTTT.

Here the CDR3 DNA reads TGCGCCAGCAGCTCAGACGGAGCCCACTTGGCTTTAGATACGCAGTATTTT. It encodes CASSSDGAHLALDTQYF. This chain connects TRBV5-1 to TRBJ2-3; D not resolved. Germline values: CDR1 SGHRS, CDR2 YFSETQ. The CDR3 contains 17 residues. Trimming cost V 3 bases and J 5 bases, with 22 bases left between them.